This T cell receptor beta chain was captured in a study of sequential checkpoint blockade in melanoma. Method: immunoSEQ multiplex PCR; TCRdb's copy keeps in-frame clones and lacks some. Here the sample spans approximately 2,500 clones, roughly 23% being singletons. Indicated treatment: randomized to nivolumab then ipilimumab (arm A) or the reverse (arm B). Patients had received no earlier DNA-damaging chemotherapy. This clone showed up many times. Sequencing was performed on tumor tissue (inferred from file names), taken from a patient given nivolumab and ipilimumab in sequence. This receptor was obtained from a human patient with melanoma. Some clones in this sample may be carry-over from other donors' samples.

CDR3: CASSVGQGASETQYF. In DNA form, the CDR3 reads TGTGCCAGCAGCGTAGGACAGGGGGCCTCAGAGACCCAGTACTTC. J is TRBJ2-5 and V is TRBV9, with 10 bases identical to TRBD1. The germline V gene encodes CDR1 SGDLS and CDR2 YYNGEE. The CDR3 is 15 amino acids. V gave up 0 bases and J gave up 4 bases; unmatched junction bases: 3.